The present TCR beta chain was sequenced within a study of T cell changes during pregnancy in multiple sclerosis. Using immunoSEQ multiplex PCR, the repertoire was profiled, and TCRdb retains in-frame clones only, with some absent. The repertoire holds tens of thousands of clones, with 90% to 95% as singletons. The V and J ends lost 4 bases and 0 bases respectively, with 13 bases between them. Germline V gene data show CDR1 as SGHTA and CDR2 as FQGNSA. The CDR3 is 16 residues long. This rearrangement joins TRBV7-2 to TRBJ2-1, with D possibly matching TRBD2 (5 bases). This clonotype was obtained from a female donor in good health, enrolled as a control in a pregnancy study. The sample was CD4+ T cells from peripheral blood mononuclear cells, taken in the third trimester of pregnancy. CDR3 coding DNA: TGTGCCAGCAGCTCGTACCTAGGGAGCTCCTACAATGAGCAGTTCTTC. This translates into CASSSYLGSSYNEQFF.